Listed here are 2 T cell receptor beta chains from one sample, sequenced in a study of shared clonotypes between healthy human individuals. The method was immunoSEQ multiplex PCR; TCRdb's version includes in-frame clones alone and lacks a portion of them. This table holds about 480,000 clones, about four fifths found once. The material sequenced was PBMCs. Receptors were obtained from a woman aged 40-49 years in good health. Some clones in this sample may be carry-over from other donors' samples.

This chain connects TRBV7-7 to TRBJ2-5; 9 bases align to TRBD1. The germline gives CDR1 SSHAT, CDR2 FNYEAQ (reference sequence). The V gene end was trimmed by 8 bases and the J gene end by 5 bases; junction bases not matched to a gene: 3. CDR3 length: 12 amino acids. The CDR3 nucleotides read TGTGCCAGCGGACAGGGGTTGGAGACCCAGTACTTC. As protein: CASGQGLETQYF.

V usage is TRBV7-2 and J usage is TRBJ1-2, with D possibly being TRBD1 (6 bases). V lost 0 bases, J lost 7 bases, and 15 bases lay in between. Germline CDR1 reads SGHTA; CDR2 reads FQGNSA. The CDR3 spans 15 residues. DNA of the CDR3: TGTGCCAGCAGCTTAGCGCGGGGGGCAGAACCTGGCTACACCTTC. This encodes CASSLARGAEPGYTF. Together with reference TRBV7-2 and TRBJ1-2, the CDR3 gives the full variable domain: GAGVSQSPSNKVTEKGKDVELRCDPISGHTALYWYRQSLGQGLEFLIYFQGNSAPDKSGLPSDRFSAERTGGSVSTLTIQRTQQEDSAVYLCASSLARGAEPGYTFGSGTRLTVV.